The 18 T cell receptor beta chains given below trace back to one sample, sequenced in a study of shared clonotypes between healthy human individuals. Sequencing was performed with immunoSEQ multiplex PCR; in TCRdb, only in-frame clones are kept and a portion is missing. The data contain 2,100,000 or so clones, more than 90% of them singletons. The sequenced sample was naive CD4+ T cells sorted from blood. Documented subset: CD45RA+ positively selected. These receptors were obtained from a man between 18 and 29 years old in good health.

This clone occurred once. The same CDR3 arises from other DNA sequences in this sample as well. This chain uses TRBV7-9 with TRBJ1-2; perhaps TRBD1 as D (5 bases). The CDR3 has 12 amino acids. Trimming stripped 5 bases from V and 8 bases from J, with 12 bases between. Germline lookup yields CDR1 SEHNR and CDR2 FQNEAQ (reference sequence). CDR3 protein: CASSLTVGGYTF. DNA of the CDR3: TGTGCCAGCAGCCTGACAGTAGGGGGCTACACCTTC.

The CDR3 nucleotides read TGCGCCAGCAGTGATGGGGTGAACACTGAAGCTTTCTTT. It is translated as CASSDGVNTEAFF. The rearrangement links TRBV10-2 to TRBJ1-1; the D is unclear. Germline CDR1 WSHSY, CDR2 SAAADI. CDR3 length: 13 amino acids. The V gene lost 3 bases and the J gene lost 0 bases, with 5 bases spanning the gap.

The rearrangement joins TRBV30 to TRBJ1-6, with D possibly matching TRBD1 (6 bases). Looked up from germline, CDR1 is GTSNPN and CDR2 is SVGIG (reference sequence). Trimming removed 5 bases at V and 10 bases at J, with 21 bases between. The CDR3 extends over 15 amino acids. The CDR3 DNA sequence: TGTGCCTGGGCCCGAGGGGGGAAACTAGGATCACCCCTCCACTTT. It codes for CAWARGGKLGSPLHF. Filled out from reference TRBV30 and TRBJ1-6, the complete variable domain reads SQTIHQWPATLVQPVGSPLSLECTVEGTSNPNLYWYRQAAGRGLQLLFYSVGIGQISSEVPQNLSASRPQDRQFILSSKKLLLSDSGFYLCAWARGGKLGSPLHFGNGTRLTVT.

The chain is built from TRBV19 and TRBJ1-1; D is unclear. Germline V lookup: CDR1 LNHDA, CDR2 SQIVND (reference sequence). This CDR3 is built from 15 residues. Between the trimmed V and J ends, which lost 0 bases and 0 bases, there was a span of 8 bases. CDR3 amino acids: CASSIDQGLNTEAFF. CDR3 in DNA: TGTGCCAGTAGTATAGATCAAGGATTGAACACTGAAGCTTTCTTT.

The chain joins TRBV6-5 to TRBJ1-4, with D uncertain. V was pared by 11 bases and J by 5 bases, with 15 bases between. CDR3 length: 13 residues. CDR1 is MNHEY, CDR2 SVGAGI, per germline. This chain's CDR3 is CAAGRAVNEKLFF. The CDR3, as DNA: TGTGCCGCCGGGAGGGCAGTCAATGAAAAACTGTTTTTT.

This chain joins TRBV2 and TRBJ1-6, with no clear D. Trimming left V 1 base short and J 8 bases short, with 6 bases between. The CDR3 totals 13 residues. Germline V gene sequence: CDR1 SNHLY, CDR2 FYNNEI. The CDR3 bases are TGTGCCAGCAGTGAAGAGGCGTATTCACCCCTCCACTTT. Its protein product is CASSEEAYSPLHF. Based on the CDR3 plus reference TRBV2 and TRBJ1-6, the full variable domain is EPEVTQTPSHQVTQMGQEVILRCVPISNHLYFYWYRQILGQKVEFLVSFYNNEISEKSEIFDDQFSVERPDGSNFTLKIRSTKLEDSAMYFCASSEEAYSPLHFGNGTRLTVT.

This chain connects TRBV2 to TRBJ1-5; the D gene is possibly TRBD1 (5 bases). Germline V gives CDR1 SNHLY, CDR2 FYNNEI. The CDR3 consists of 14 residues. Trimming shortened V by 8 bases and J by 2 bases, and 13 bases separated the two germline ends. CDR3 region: CASGANSGNQPQHF. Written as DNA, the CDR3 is TGTGCCAGCGGGGCCAATAGTGGCAATCAGCCCCAGCATTTT.

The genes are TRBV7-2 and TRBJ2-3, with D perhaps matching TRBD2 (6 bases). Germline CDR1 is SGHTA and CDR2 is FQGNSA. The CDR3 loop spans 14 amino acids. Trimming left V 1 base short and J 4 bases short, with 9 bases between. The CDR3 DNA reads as TGTGCCAGCAGCTTAGGTCCGGGGGCAGATACGCAGTATTTT. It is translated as CASSLGPGADTQYF.

The CDR3 nucleotides are TGTGCCAGCTCCCGGCAGGATACCTACGAGCAGTACTTC. Residues: CASSRQDTYEQYF. This chain uses TRBV18 with TRBJ2-7; D unresolved. V was pared by 6 bases and J by 2 bases, with 11 bases between. This CDR3 has 13 residues. Germline CDR1 is KGHSH and CDR2 is LQKENI.

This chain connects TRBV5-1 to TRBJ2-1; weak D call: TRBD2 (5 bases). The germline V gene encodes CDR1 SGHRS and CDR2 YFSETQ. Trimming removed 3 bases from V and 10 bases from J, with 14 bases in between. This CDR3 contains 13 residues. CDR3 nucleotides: TGCGCCAGCAGCTGGGCTGACCAGCGGGAGCAGTTCTTC. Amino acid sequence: CASSWADQREQFF.

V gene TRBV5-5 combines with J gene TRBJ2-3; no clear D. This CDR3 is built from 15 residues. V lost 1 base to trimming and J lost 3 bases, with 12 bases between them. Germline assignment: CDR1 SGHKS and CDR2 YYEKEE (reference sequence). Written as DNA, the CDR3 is TGTGCCAGCAGCTTGAGTGTGACCCTTACAGATACGCAGTATTTT. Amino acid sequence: CASSLSVTLTDTQYF.

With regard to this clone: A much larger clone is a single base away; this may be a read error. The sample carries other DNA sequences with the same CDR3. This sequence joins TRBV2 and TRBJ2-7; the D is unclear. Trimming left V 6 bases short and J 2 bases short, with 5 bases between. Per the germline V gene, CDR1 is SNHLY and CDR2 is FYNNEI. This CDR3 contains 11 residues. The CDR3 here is CASSAAYEQYF. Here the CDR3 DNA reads TGTGCCAGCAGCGCCGCCTACGAGCAGTACTTC.

CDR3 sequence: CASSADRGVLGYTF. The DNA of the CDR3 is TGTGCCAGCAGCGCTGACAGGGGGGTCTTAGGCTACACCTTC. The chain joins TRBV7-2 to TRBJ1-2, with 9 bases matching TRBD1. The V segment lost 5 bases and the J segment 8 bases; nucleotides outside the gene matches: 9. Looked up from germline, CDR1 is SGHTA and CDR2 is FQGNSA. The CDR3 has 14 amino acids.

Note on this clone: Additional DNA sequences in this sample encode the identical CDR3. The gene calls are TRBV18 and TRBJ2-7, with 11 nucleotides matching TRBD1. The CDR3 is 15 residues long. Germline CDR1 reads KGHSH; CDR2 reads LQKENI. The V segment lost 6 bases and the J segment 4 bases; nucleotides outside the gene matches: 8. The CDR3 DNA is TGTGCCAGCTCGCCCGGGACAGGGGGATTGTACGAGCAGTACTTC. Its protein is CASSPGTGGLYEQYF.

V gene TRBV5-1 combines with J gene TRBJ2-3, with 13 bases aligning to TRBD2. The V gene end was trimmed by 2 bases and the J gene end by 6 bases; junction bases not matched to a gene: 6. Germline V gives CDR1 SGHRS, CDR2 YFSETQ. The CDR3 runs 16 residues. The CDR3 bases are TGCGCCAGCAGCTTCCCCGGGACTAGCGGGGTTGATACGCAGTATTTT. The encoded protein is CASSFPGTSGVDTQYF.

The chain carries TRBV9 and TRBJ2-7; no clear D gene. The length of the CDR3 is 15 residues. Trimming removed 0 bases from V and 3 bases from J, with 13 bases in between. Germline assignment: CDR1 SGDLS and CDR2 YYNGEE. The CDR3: CASSVVGHLNYEQYF. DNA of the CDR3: TGTGCCAGCAGCGTAGTTGGTCATTTAAACTACGAGCAGTACTTC.

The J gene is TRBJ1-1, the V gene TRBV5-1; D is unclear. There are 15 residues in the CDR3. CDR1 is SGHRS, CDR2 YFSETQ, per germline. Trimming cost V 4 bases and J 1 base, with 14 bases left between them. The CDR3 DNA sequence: TGCGCCAGCAGCCCCCAACCGGGGTGGAACACTGAAGCTTTCTTT. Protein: CASSPQPGWNTEAFF.

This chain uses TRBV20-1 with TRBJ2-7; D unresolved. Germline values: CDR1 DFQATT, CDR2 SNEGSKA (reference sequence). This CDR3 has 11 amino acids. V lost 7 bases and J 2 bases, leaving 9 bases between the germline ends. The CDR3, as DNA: TGCAGTGTTAAGACAACCTACGAGCAGTACTTC. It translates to CSVKTTYEQYF.